This TCR beta chain stems from a study of T cells in women clearing cervical HPV infection. Study-level information: For cases, blood was sampled a median approximately 150 days after lesion detection, interquartile range roughly 90 to 230 days. With HLA typing for only a few women, HLA confounding remains possible. Notes on the study in general: A classifier using richness and V gene abundances reached an AUC of approximately 0.8. TRBV6-7 relative abundance averaged approximately 0.11% in cases and roughly 0.17% in controls.

The protocol was immunoSEQ multiplex PCR, while the TCRdb copy is restricted to in-frame clones and leaves out a portion. This table holds tens of thousands of clones. Concerning this clone: Its matching antigen is unknown. With the read ending 3 residues before the CDR3 end, the germline J gene is used to fill in that end.

The V gene's germline CDR1 is MNHNS and CDR2 SASEGT. The CDR3 extends over 16 amino acids. The sequence was obtained from a woman between 18 and 75 years old with a cervical HPV16 infection that either progressed to CIN3+ or cleared (not recorded which). This rearrangement joins TRBV6-1 to TRBJ2-4, with TRBD1 matching 9 bases. What was sequenced was blood buffy coat. CDR3 DNA (partial): TGTGCCAGCAGTGAAGCGGGGACAGGGACAAACTATGGT. Amino acids: CASSEAGTGTNYG. From start to end, the CDR3 is CASSEAGTGTNYGQYF.